This record looks at one T cell receptor beta chain sequence and its context. In building TCR beta libraries, iRepertoire HTBI primers were used together with Arm-PCR of CDR3 regions. TCRdb recomputed calls from the multiplex PCR reads with MiXCR, one row per CDR3 protein. The sample has 550,000 or so distinct CDR3 sequences; approximately 12% are singletons. The time point denotes: newly diagnosed GD, antithyroid drugs for less than 3 months. From PBMCs, RNA was extracted and then used to make the TCR library. The CDR3 covers 16 residues. Trimming left V 5 bases short and J 2 bases short, with 19 bases between. In germline, CDR1 is MNHEY, CDR2 SMNVEV (reference sequence). The data were obtained in a study of regulatory T cells in long-lasting Graves disease. The same data also contributed to another study, on T cells in Graves' hyperthyroidism and ophthalmopathy.

This sequence was found in a woman aged 30 to 39 with Graves disease. Source: peripheral blood mononuclear cells (PBMCs), taken at new diagnosis, from a patient treated with antithyroid drugs. This sequence joins TRBV27 and TRBJ2-7; TRBD2 might be the D (8 bases). CDR3 coding DNA: TGTGCCAGCAGTCTGACCGGGGGGGACAGCACCTACGAGCAGTACTTC. Its translation: CASSLTGGDSTYEQYF.